A selection of T cell receptor beta chains follows, all from one sample in a study of blood T cell repertoires in COVID-19. Method: immunoSEQ multiplex PCR; TCRdb's copy keeps in-frame clones and lacks some. The sample holds hundreds of thousands of clones, roughly 84% seen once. The material sequenced was PBMCs or T cells enriched from blood (not recorded which). The receptors derive from a woman in her 40s who had recovered from COVID-19. Both conserved end residues are part of each CDR3. Fields, in order: J gene, D gene, V gene, clone size, CDR3 protein, CDR3 DNA. A D gene is named only where the DNA matches it firmly. Clone size is stated in some rows and not others, as once, few, many or a class when expanded.

j_gene: TRBJ2-2; d_gene: TRBD2; v_gene: TRBV9; abundance: .; CDR3aa: CASSIGSGRLGDTGELFF; CDR3nt: TGTGCCAGCAGCATAGGTAGCGGGAGGCTGGGGGACACCGGGGAGCTGTTTTTT
j_gene: TRBJ1-1; d_gene: .; v_gene: TRBV7-2; abundance: .; CDR3aa: CASSFQGLNTEAFF; CDR3nt: TGTGCCAGCAGCTTTCAGGGGTTGAACACTGAAGCTTTCTTT
j_gene: TRBJ2-1; d_gene: TRBD2; v_gene: TRBV6-4; abundance: .; CDR3aa: CASSDGGGRLNEQFF; CDR3nt: TGTGCCAGCAGTGACGGGGGCGGGAGGCTCAATGAGCAGTTCTTC
j_gene: TRBJ2-2; d_gene: .; v_gene: TRBV6-4; abundance: .; CDR3aa: CASSRDSNTGELFF; CDR3nt: TGTGCCAGCAGCCGGGACTCAAACACCGGGGAGCTGTTTTTT
j_gene: TRBJ2-1; d_gene: TRBD2; v_gene: TRBV11-2; abundance: .; CDR3aa: CASSFGSSGSTDEQFF; CDR3nt: TGTGCCAGCAGCTTCGGGAGCAGCGGGAGTACAGATGAGCAGTTCTTC
j_gene: TRBJ1-3; d_gene: .; v_gene: TRBV5-1; abundance: few; CDR3aa: CASNPGAGNTIYF; CDR3nt: TGCGCCAGCAACCCAGGCGCCGGAAACACCATATATTTT
j_gene: TRBJ2-1; d_gene: TRBD1; v_gene: TRBV7-2; abundance: .; CDR3aa: CASSQDRGSYNEQFF; CDR3nt: TGTGCCAGCAGCCAAGACAGGGGCTCCTACAATGAGCAGTTCTTC
j_gene: TRBJ2-2; d_gene: .; v_gene: TRBV3-1/TRBV3-2; abundance: once; CDR3aa: CASSQEWAGGELFF; CDR3nt: TGTGCCAGCAGCCAAGAGTGGGCGGGCGGGGAGCTGTTTTTT
j_gene: TRBJ1-2; d_gene: TRBD1; v_gene: TRBV6-1; abundance: .; CDR3aa: CASSEAPDRFYGYTF; CDR3nt: TGTGCCAGCAGTGAGGCCCCGGACAGGTTCTATGGCTACACCTTC
j_gene: TRBJ1-1; d_gene: .; v_gene: TRBV28; abundance: .; CDR3aa: CASSLSDGRGTEAFF; CDR3nt: TGTGCCAGCAGTCTCTCCGACGGGCGGGGCACTGAAGCTTTCTTT
j_gene: TRBJ1-5; d_gene: .; v_gene: TRBV21-1; abundance: .; CDR3aa: CASRGQSGNQPQHF; CDR3nt: TGTGCCAGCAGGGGCCAATCTGGGAATCAGCCCCAGCATTTT
j_gene: TRBJ2-4; d_gene: .; v_gene: TRBV19; abundance: .; CDR3aa: CASSRQGGIQYF; CDR3nt: TGTGCCAGTAGTAGGCAGGGGGGCATTCAGTACTTC
j_gene: TRBJ1-1; d_gene: TRBD1; v_gene: TRBV30; abundance: .; CDR3aa: CAWRDTGENTEAFF; CDR3nt: TGTGCCTGGAGGGACACAGGGGAGAACACTGAAGCTTTCTTT
j_gene: TRBJ1-6; d_gene: .; v_gene: TRBV7-9; abundance: .; CDR3aa: CASSPLRGKSLSPLHF; CDR3nt: TGTGCCAGCAGCCCCCTGCGGGGGAAGTCTCTTTCACCCCTCCACTTT
j_gene: TRBJ2-7; d_gene: .; v_gene: TRBV28; abundance: once; CDR3aa: CASSLFGDVYEQYF; CDR3nt: TGTGCCAGCAGTTTATTCGGGGATGTTTACGAGCAGTACTTC
j_gene: TRBJ1-2; d_gene: .; v_gene: TRBV10-3; abundance: .; CDR3aa: CAISESATWQGRYGYTF; CDR3nt: TGTGCCATCAGTGAGTCTGCTACTTGGCAGGGCCGCTATGGCTACACCTTC
j_gene: TRBJ1-2; d_gene: .; v_gene: TRBV11-1; abundance: few; CDR3aa: CASSLGEPAAYGYTF; CDR3nt: TGTGCCAGCAGCTTAGGGGAGCCCGCGGCCTATGGCTACACCTTC
j_gene: TRBJ2-1; d_gene: .; v_gene: TRBV7-9; abundance: .; CDR3aa: CASVSGTDNEQFF; CDR3nt: TGTGCCAGCGTATCCGGGACTGACAATGAGCAGTTCTTC
j_gene: TRBJ1-2; d_gene: .; v_gene: TRBV7-9; abundance: .; CDR3aa: CASSFAGTGANYGYTF; CDR3nt: TGTGCCAGCAGCTTCGCAGGGACGGGGGCTAACTATGGCTACACCTTC
j_gene: TRBJ2-1; d_gene: .; v_gene: TRBV11-2; abundance: .; CDR3aa: CASRKRISSYNEQFF; CDR3nt: TGTGCCAGCCGAAAGAGGATCAGCTCCTACAATGAGCAGTTCTTC
j_gene: TRBJ1-1; d_gene: .; v_gene: TRBV5-5; abundance: .; CDR3aa: CASSLRRNTEAFF; CDR3nt: TGTGCCAGCAGCTTACGTAGGAACACTGAAGCTTTCTTT
j_gene: TRBJ1-1; d_gene: TRBD1; v_gene: TRBV5-1; abundance: few; CDR3aa: CASSSQGANTEAFF; CDR3nt: TGCGCCAGCAGCTCCCAGGGGGCTAACACTGAAGCTTTCTTT
j_gene: TRBJ1-2; d_gene: TRBD1; v_gene: TRBV29-1; abundance: many; CDR3aa: CSVDDEGQGSYGYTF; CDR3nt: TGCAGCGTTGATGATGAGGGACAGGGGTCCTATGGCTACACCTTC
j_gene: TRBJ1-5; d_gene: .; v_gene: TRBV19; abundance: .; CDR3aa: CASSRTTSNQPQHF; CDR3nt: TGTGCCAGTAGTAGGACAACTAGCAATCAGCCCCAGCATTTT
j_gene: TRBJ1-2; d_gene: .; v_gene: TRBV12-3/TRBV12-4; abundance: .; CDR3aa: CASAGEGHGYTF; CDR3nt: TGTGCCAGCGCAGGGGAAGGCCATGGCTACACCTTC
j_gene: TRBJ2-1; d_gene: TRBD2; v_gene: TRBV2; abundance: .; CDR3aa: CASSGGLAGADNEQFF; CDR3nt: TGTGCCAGCAGTGGGGGACTAGCGGGAGCGGACAATGAGCAGTTCTTC
j_gene: TRBJ1-3; d_gene: .; v_gene: TRBV14; abundance: .; CDR3aa: CASSQRGQPEAGNTIYF; CDR3nt: TGTGCCAGCAGCCAGAGAGGACAGCCAGAAGCTGGAAACACCATATATTTT
j_gene: TRBJ2-1; d_gene: TRBD2; v_gene: TRBV10-3; abundance: .; CDR3aa: CAISEKREDNEQFF; CDR3nt: TGTGCCATCAGTGAAAAGCGGGAGGACAATGAGCAGTTCTTC
j_gene: TRBJ2-3; d_gene: TRBD1; v_gene: TRBV5-1; abundance: .; CDR3aa: CASSLLQGAITDTQYF; CDR3nt: TGCGCCAGCAGCTTGCTCCAGGGGGCTATCACAGATACGCAGTATTTT
j_gene: TRBJ2-1; d_gene: TRBD2; v_gene: TRBV7-9; abundance: .; CDR3aa: CASSLTLADNEQFF; CDR3nt: TGTGCCAGCAGCCTCACTCTAGCGGACAATGAGCAGTTCTTC
j_gene: TRBJ2-2; d_gene: .; v_gene: TRBV28; abundance: .; CDR3aa: CASISSGPNTGELFF; CDR3nt: TGTGCCAGCATTTCGAGCGGGCCGAACACCGGGGAGCTGTTTTTT
j_gene: TRBJ1-3; d_gene: .; v_gene: TRBV7-8; abundance: .; CDR3aa: CASSLGVVTGNTIYF; CDR3nt: TGTGCCAGCAGCCTAGGAGTCGTGACTGGAAACACCATATATTTT
j_gene: TRBJ2-1; d_gene: .; v_gene: TRBV7-8; abundance: .; CDR3aa: CASSRDQSYNEQFF; CDR3nt: TGTGCCAGCAGCCGCGATCAGTCCTACAATGAGCAGTTCTTC
j_gene: TRBJ2-1; d_gene: TRBD2; v_gene: TRBV10-3; abundance: .; CDR3aa: CAISESGEREGRYNEQFF; CDR3nt: TGTGCCATCAGTGAGTCGGGTGAGCGGGAGGGCCGGTACAATGAGCAGTTCTTC
j_gene: TRBJ1-5; d_gene: .; v_gene: TRBV27; abundance: .; CDR3aa: CASRTSGYGQPQHF; CDR3nt: TGTGCCAGCAGAACCTCAGGGTACGGACAGCCCCAGCATTTT
j_gene: TRBJ2-2; d_gene: TRBD2; v_gene: TRBV9; abundance: .; CDR3aa: CASSGRTSGGTGELFF; CDR3nt: TGTGCCAGCAGCGGACGGACTAGCGGGGGTACCGGGGAGCTGTTTTTT
j_gene: TRBJ2-2; d_gene: .; v_gene: TRBV2; abundance: .; CDR3aa: CASSPGHNTGELFF; CDR3nt: TGTGCCAGTTCTCCGGGACATAACACCGGGGAGCTGTTTTTT
j_gene: TRBJ2-1; d_gene: .; v_gene: TRBV29-1; abundance: .; CDR3aa: CSGTPKNPHSYNEQFF; CDR3nt: TGCAGCGGGACTCCGAAAAATCCCCACTCCTACAATGAGCAGTTCTTC
j_gene: TRBJ2-5; d_gene: .; v_gene: TRBV6-6; abundance: .; CDR3aa: CASSGQGGTQYF; CDR3nt: TGTGCCAGCAGTGGGCAGGGGGGAACCCAGTACTTC
j_gene: TRBJ2-3; d_gene: .; v_gene: TRBV7-9; abundance: .; CDR3aa: CASSFDITSTDTQYF; CDR3nt: TGTGCCAGCAGCTTCGACATCACTAGCACAGATACGCAGTATTTT
j_gene: TRBJ2-7; d_gene: .; v_gene: TRBV27; abundance: .; CDR3aa: CASSLGQGGYEQYF; CDR3nt: TGTGCCAGCAGTTTAGGGCAAGGGGGCTACGAGCAGTACTTC
j_gene: TRBJ2-2; d_gene: .; v_gene: TRBV18; abundance: .; CDR3aa: CASSPPSLVAGELFF; CDR3nt: TGTGCCAGCTCCCCTCCGTCATTAGTAGCCGGGGAGCTGTTTTTT
j_gene: TRBJ2-7; d_gene: TRBD2; v_gene: TRBV5-5; abundance: .; CDR3aa: CASSLEGLAGGEQYF; CDR3nt: TGTGCCAGCAGCTTGGAGGGACTAGCGGGAGGCGAGCAGTACTTC
j_gene: TRBJ2-1; d_gene: TRBD2; v_gene: TRBV27; abundance: .; CDR3aa: CASWTGTSGRAYEQFF; CDR3nt: TGTGCCAGCTGGACTGGGACTAGCGGGAGGGCGTATGAGCAGTTCTTC
j_gene: TRBJ1-1; d_gene: .; v_gene: TRBV7-2; abundance: .; CDR3aa: CASSSRQGGTEAFF; CDR3nt: TGTGCCAGCAGCTCACGGCAGGGAGGCACTGAAGCTTTCTTT